A single TCR beta chain is shown here with its context. Its antigen is unidentified. It was with 60 Vbeta and 13 Jbeta primers that the PCR ran. TCRdb keeps only in-frame clones here, not all; method: immunoSEQ multiplex PCR. The data show 170,000 or so clones, 77% seen once. The data were taken from a study of cytomegalovirus exposure and HLA in healthy donors. Findings of the study overall: Among TCR sequences, most were rare, though some public TCRs appeared in many donors.

The ends lost 5 bases at V and 0 bases at J; junction bases unmatched: 6. This CDR3 has 15 residues. The V gene's germline CDR1 is LNHDA and CDR2 SQIVND (reference sequence). The rearrangement links TRBV19 to TRBJ2-7, with TRBD2 matching 8 bases. This clonotype was obtained from a woman in her 30s in good health and CMV-seropositive. The specimen was PBMCs. The CDR3 protein is CASSEGSGNSYEQYF. CDR3 sequence (DNA): TGTGCCAGTAGTGAGGGTAGCGGGAACTCCTACGAGCAGTACTTC. Full variable domain (remainder filled in from reference TRBV19 and TRBJ2-7): DGGITQSPKYLFRKEGQNVTLSCEQNLNHDAMYWYRQDPGQGLRLIYYSQIVNDFQKGDIAEGYSVSREKKESFPLTVTSAQKNPTAFYLCASSEGSGNSYEQYFGPGTRLTVT.